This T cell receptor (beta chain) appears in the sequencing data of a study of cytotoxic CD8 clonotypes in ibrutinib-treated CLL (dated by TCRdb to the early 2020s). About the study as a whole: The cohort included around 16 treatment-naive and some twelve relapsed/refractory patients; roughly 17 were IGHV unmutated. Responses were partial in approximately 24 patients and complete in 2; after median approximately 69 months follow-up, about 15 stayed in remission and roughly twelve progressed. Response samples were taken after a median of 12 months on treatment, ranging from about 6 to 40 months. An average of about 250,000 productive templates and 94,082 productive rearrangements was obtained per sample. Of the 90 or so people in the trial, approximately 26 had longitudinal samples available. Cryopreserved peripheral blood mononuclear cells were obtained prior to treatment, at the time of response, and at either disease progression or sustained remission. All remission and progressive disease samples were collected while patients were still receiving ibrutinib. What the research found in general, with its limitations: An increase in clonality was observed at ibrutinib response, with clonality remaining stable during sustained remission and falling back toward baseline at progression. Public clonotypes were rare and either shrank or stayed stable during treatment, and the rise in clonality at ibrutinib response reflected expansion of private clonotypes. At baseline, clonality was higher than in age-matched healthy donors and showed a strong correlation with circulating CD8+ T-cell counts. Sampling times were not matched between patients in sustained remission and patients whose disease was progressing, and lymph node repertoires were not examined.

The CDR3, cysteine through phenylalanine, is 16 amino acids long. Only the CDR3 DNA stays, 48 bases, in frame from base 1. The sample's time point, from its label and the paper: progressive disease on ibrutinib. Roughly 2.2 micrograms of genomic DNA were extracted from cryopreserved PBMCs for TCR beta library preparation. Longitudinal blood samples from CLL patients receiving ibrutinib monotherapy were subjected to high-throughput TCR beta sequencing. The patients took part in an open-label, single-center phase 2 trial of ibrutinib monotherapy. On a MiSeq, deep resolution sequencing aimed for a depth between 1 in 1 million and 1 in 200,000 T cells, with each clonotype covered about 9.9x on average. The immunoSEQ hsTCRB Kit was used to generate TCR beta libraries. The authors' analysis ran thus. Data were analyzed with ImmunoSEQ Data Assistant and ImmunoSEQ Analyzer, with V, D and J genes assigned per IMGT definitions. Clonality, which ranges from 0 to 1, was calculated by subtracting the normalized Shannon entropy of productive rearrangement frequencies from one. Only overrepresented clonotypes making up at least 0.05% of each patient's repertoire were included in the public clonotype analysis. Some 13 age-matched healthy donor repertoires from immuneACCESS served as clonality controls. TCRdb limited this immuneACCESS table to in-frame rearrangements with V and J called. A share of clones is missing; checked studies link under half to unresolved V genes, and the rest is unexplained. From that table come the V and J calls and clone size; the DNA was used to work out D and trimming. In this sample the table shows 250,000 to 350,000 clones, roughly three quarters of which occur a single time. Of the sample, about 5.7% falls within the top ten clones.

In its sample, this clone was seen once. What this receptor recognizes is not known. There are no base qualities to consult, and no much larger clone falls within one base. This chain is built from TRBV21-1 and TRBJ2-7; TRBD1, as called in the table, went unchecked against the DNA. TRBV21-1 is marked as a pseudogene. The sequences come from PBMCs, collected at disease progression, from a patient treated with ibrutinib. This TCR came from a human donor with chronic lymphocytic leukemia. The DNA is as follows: TGTGCCAGCAGCCACGATGTATACACCAAGTCCTACGAGCAGTACTTC. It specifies CASSHDVYTKSYEQYF.